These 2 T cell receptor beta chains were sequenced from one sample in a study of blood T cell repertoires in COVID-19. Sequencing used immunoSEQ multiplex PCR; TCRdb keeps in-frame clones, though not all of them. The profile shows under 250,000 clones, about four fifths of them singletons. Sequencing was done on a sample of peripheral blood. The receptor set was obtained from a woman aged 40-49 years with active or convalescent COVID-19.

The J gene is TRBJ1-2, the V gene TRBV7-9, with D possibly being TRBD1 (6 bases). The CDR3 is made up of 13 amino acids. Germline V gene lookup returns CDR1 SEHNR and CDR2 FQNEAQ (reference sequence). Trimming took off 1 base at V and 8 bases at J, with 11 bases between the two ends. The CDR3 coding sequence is TGTGCCAGCAGCTTAGGGGCAGGGGAAGGCTACACCTTC. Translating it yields CASSLGAGEGYTF. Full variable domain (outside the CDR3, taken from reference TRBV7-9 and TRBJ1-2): DTGVSQNPRHKITKRGQNVTFRCDPISEHNRLYWYRQTLGQGPEFLTYFQNEAQLEKSRLLSDRFSAERPKGSFSTLEIQRTEQGDSAMYLCASSLGAGEGYTFGSGTRLTVV.

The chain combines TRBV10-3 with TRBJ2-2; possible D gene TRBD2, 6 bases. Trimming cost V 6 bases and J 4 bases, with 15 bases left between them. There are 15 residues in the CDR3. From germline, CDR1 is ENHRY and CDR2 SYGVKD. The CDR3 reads CAISRDTGGTGELFF. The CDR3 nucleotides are TGTGCCATCAGCCGAGACACCGGGGGCACCGGGGAGCTGTTTTTT.